Listed below are T cell receptor beta chains from one sample, sequenced in a study of blood T cell repertoires in COVID-19. The table came from immunoSEQ multiplex PCR; TCRdb's copy has only in-frame clones and leaves some out. This sample has 130,000 to 150,000 clones, with about 88% found just once. Sequenced input: peripheral blood. The receptors shown here come from a man aged 50-60 years with active or convalescent COVID-19. Both conserved end residues are part of each CDR3. The D gene is left open where the match is weak. Rows may omit the clone size; those that give it use once, few, many or a size class.

cdr3_length	d_call	clone_size	v_call	j_call	cdr3_nt	cdr3_aa
15	TRBD1	NA	TRBV19	TRBJ1-1	TGTGCCAGTAGTCCGGGGACAGGGCAGAACACTGAAGCTTTCTTT	CASSPGTGQNTEAFF
13	NA	NA	TRBV28	TRBJ2-7	TGTGCCAGCAGTTTATCCATCTCCTACGAGCAGTACTTC	CASSLSISYEQYF
14	TRBD1	NA	TRBV6-5	TRBJ1-3	TGTGCCAGCAGCCCAGACAGGGCTGGAAACACCATATATTTT	CASSPDRAGNTIYF
15	TRBD1	once	TRBV14	TRBJ2-7	TGTGCCAGCAGCCTCTACCCAGGGGGCGGCTTCGAGCAGTACTTC	CASSLYPGGGFEQYF
14	NA	NA	TRBV28	TRBJ1-3	TGTGCCAGCAGTTTCCCTACCTCTGGAAACACCATATATTTT	CASSFPTSGNTIYF
18	TRBD1	NA	TRBV19	TRBJ1-5	TGTGCCAGTAGTATCTCTGGACAGGGAAGGGGGAGCAATCAGCCCCAGCATTTT	CASSISGQGRGSNQPQHF
13	NA	NA	TRBV29-1	TRBJ1-1	TGCAGTGTCGTCGGGGGGATGAACACTGAAGCTTTCTTT	CSVVGGMNTEAFF
11	TRBD1	NA	TRBV10-3	TRBJ2-7	TGTGCCATCGCCGGGACAGACGAGCAGTACTTC	CAIAGTDEQYF
12	TRBD2	NA	TRBV6-5	TRBJ2-5	TGTGCCAGCGGGGGAGGGCAAGAGACCCAGTACTTC	CASGGGQETQYF
14	NA	NA	TRBV10-2	TRBJ2-7	TGCGCCAGCCTCCAAGAGGCTGTTGGGTACGAGCAGTACTTC	CASLQEAVGYEQYF